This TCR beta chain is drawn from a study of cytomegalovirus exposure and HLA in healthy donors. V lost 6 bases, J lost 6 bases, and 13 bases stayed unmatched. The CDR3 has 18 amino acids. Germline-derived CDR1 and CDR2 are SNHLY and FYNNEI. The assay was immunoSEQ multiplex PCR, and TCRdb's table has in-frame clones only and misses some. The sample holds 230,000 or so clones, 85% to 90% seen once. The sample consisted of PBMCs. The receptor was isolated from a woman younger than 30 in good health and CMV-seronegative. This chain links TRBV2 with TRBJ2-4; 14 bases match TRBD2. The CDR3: CASRDSPAGTSGRNIQYF. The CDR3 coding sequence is TGTGCCAGCAGGGACAGTCCTGCGGGGACTAGCGGGAGAAACATTCAGTACTTC.